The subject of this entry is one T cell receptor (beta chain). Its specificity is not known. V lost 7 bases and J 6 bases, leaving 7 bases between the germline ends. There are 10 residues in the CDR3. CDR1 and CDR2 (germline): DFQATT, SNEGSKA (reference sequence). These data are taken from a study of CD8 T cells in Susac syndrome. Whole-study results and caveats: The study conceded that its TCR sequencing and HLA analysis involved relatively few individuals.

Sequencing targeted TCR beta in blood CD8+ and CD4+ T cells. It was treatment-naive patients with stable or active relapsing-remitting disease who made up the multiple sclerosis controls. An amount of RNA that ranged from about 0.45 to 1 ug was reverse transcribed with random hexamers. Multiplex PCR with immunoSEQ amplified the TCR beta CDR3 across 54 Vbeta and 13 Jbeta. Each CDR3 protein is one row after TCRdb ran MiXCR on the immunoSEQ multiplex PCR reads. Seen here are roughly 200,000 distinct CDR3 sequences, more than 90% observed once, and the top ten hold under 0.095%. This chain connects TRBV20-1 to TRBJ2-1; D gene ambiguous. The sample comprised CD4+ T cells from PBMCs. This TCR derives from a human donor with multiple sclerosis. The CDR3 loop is CSGQRNEQFF. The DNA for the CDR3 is TGCAGTGGGCAGCGCAATGAGCAGTTCTTC.